This T cell receptor (beta chain) stems from a study of T cells after yellow fever vaccination. Background on the study: Libraries from low-cell-number fractions were prepared with the SMART-Seq v4 Ultra Low Input RNA kit.

A 5'RACE template-switching step, the method used to make TCR cDNA, added a universal primer site and UMIs. Each CDR3 protein is one row after TCRdb ran MiXCR on the 5' RACE reads. The sample holds 120,000 or so distinct CDR3 sequences, 12% to 15% seen once. Findings and limits, study-wide: Shared CD4/CD8 clonotypes were a small share, likely from convergent recombination. Reappearance after the booster was seen for most primary-vaccination clones, at 96% CD4 and 88% CD8.

The V gene's germline CDR1 is DFQATT and CDR2 SNEGSKA (reference sequence). Between the trimmed V and J ends, which lost 0 bases and 7 bases, there was a span of 18 bases. The CDR3 consists of 15 residues. In its sample, this clonotype was seen a few times. Its target is unknown. The sequencing used CD8+ T cells sorted from PBMCs, collected 5 days after the yellow fever booster vaccination. This clonotype originated in a man in his late teens or twenties who received the YFV17D yellow fever vaccine. The rearrangement joins TRBV20-1 to TRBJ1-2; a weak D match, TRBD1 (6 bases). CDR3 in amino acids: CSARDWQGKASGYTF. DNA for the CDR3: TGCAGTGCTAGAGATTGGCAGGGGAAAGCTAGTGGCTACACCTTC.